Below, 20 T cell receptor beta chains from the same sample are listed, as sequenced in a study of T cells after posttransplantation cyclophosphamide. TCRdb's copy holds only in-frame clones and misses some; the assay was immunoSEQ multiplex PCR. Captured here are 20,000 to 25,000 clones, none seen once; the top ten comprise 6.6%. Sequenced: PBMCs. The receptor source for this set is an older woman in good health, CMV-negative, and a related stem cell transplant donor.

This clone was observed at least ten times. In DNA, the CDR3 is TGTGCCAGCAGCCTCCAGGGTGTGGACACTGAAGCTTTCTTT. It encodes CASSLQGVDTEAFF. J is TRBJ1-1 and V is TRBV7-9; D might be TRBD1 (5 bases). The CDR3 runs to 14 residues. Trimming took 5 bases from V and 3 from J, leaving 13 bases between them. Per the germline V gene, CDR1 is SEHNR and CDR2 is FQNEAQ (reference sequence).

V usage is TRBV5-5 and J usage is TRBJ1-6; D gene uncertain. V gave up 1 base and J gave up 5 bases, with 7 bases separating them. This CDR3 has 14 amino acids. The germline V gene has CDR1 SGHKS and CDR2 YYEKEE (reference sequence). The DNA of the CDR3 is TGTGCCAGCAGCTTGTCTCAGAATAATTCACCCCTCCACTTT. Residues: CASSLSQNNSPLHF.

This clone was counted many times. The rearrangement links TRBV2 to TRBJ2-7; 8 bases match TRBD2. Germline-derived CDR1 and CDR2 are SNHLY and FYNNEI. This CDR3 contains 14 residues. The V gene end was trimmed by 6 bases and the J gene end by 3 bases; junction bases not matched to a gene: 7. The CDR3 sequence is CASRRERGIYEQYF. In nucleotides, the CDR3 is TGTGCCAGCAGAAGAGAGCGGGGGATCTACGAGCAGTACTTC.

This clone was counted ten times or more. The chain is built from TRBV19 and TRBJ1-4; D gene unclear. The CDR3 is 14 residues long. With 5 bases removed from V and 5 bases from J, the gap between germline ends came to 12 bases. Germline V lookup: CDR1 LNHDA, CDR2 SQIVND (reference sequence). CDR3 in amino acids: CASSSPRLNEKLFF. The CDR3 DNA is TGTGCCAGTAGTTCCCCCAGGCTGAATGAAAAACTGTTTTTT.

This clone has ten or more counts. The CDR3 DNA follows: TGCGCCAGCGGATTGGACAGCGAATACGAGCAGTACGTC. As protein: CASGLDSEYEQYV. The chain uses TRBV23-1 and TRBJ2-7; weak D call: TRBD1 (6 bases). TRBV23-1 is an open reading frame, and its role is uncertain. Trimming left V 8 bases short and J 4 bases short, with 15 bases between. CDR3 length equals 13 residues.

This clone was detected ten times or more. The chain combines TRBV5-1 with TRBJ1-1; 7 bases agree with TRBD1. Germline assignment: CDR1 SGHRS and CDR2 YFSETQ. The CDR3 spans 15 residues. J gave up 6 bases and V 2 bases, and 10 bases lay outside the gene matches. Here the CDR3 reads CASSFVGNRGPEAFF. The CDR3 region has the DNA TGCGCCAGCAGCTTCGTCGGTAACAGGGGCCCTGAAGCTTTCTTT.

This clone has ten or more counts. The chain uses TRBV9 and TRBJ2-2; TRBD2 matches at 8 bases. The germline CDR1 and CDR2 sequences are SGDLS and YYNGEE. The junction had 11 bases not matched to a gene; V was cut back by 4 bases and J by 6 bases. There are 16 residues in the CDR3. CDR3 nucleotide sequence: TGTGCCAGCAGCTGGGGCGAGAGCGGGAGAGCCGGGGAGCTGTTTTTT. Encoded protein: CASSWGESGRAGELFF.

At least ten counts were recorded for this clone. The chain is built from TRBV6-5 and TRBJ2-7; D perhaps matches TRBD2 (6 bases). V lost 8 bases to trimming and J lost 0 bases, with 14 bases between them. There are 14 residues in the CDR3. The V gene's germline CDR1 is MNHEY and CDR2 SVGAGI. CDR3 sequence (DNA): TGTGCCAGCGCTGAACTCGGGAGCTCCTACGAGCAGTACTTC. Amino acids: CASAELGSSYEQYF.

In this sample, this clone turned up many times. This chain links TRBV5-1 with TRBJ2-1, with 10 nucleotides matching TRBD2. This CDR3 has 15 amino acids. Germline trimming cut 0 bases from V and 3 bases from J; bases unmatched to any gene: 0. Per the germline V gene, CDR1 is SGHRS and CDR2 is YFSETQ. The CDR3 DNA is TGCGCCAGCAGCTTGGGACTAGCGGGCTACAATGAGCAGTTCTTC. This translates into CASSLGLAGYNEQFF.

This clone showed up many times. The J gene is TRBJ1-5, the V gene TRBV18; TRBD1 agrees at 7 bases. Germline V gene data show CDR1 as KGHSH and CDR2 as LQKENI. Unmatched junction bases numbered 5, after V lost 4 bases and J lost 2 bases. The CDR3 has 15 amino acids. CDR3 region: CASSLGTAGNQPQHF. DNA for the CDR3: TGTGCCAGCTCACTTGGGACAGCAGGCAATCAGCCCCAGCATTTT.

This clone has ten or more counts. V usage is TRBV4-3 and J usage is TRBJ2-7; TRBD2 might be the D (5 bases). The V end was cut by 4 bases, the J end by 1 base, with 8 bases between. The V gene's germline CDR1 is LGHNA and CDR2 YSLEER. The CDR3 is made up of 13 amino acids. The CDR3 DNA is TGCGCCAGCAGCCGAGCGGAGTCCTACGAGCAGTACTTC. Translating it yields CASSRAESYEQYF.

This clone was counted many times. V gene TRBV9 combines with J gene TRBJ2-1, with D possibly TRBD1 on 5 matching bases. The CDR3 spans 15 residues. Per the germline V gene, CDR1 is SGDLS and CDR2 is YYNGEE. With 4 bases removed from V and 3 bases from J, the gap between germline ends came to 14 bases. In DNA form, the CDR3 reads TGTGCCAGCAGCCCCTCAGGGTTCGGCTACAATGAGCAGTTCTTC. Its protein is CASSPSGFGYNEQFF.

In its sample, this clone was seen many times. The chain carries TRBV28 and TRBJ1-6, with 8 bases fitting TRBD1. The germline V gene encodes CDR1 MDHEN and CDR2 SYDVKM. V was pared by 7 bases and J by 10 bases, with 3 bases of the junction left unmatched. The CDR3 has 12 residues. This chain's CDR3 is CASIDRGSPLHF. The CDR3 DNA follows: TGTGCCAGCATCGACAGGGGCTCACCCCTCCACTTT.

This clone was seen at least ten times. This sequence joins TRBV2 and TRBJ2-3, with 8 bases fitting TRBD1. The CDR3 contains 13 residues. Germline V gene sequence: CDR1 SNHLY, CDR2 FYNNEI. The trim removed 6 bases at V and 1 base at J, leaving 0 bases unmatched. The CDR3 sequence: CASRTGGTDTQYF. The CDR3 DNA sequence: TGTGCCAGCAGGACAGGGGGCACAGATACGCAGTATTTT. Full variable domain (rest looked up from reference TRBV2 and TRBJ2-3): EPEVTQTPSHQVTQMGQEVILRCVPISNHLYFYWYRQILGQKVEFLVSFYNNEISEKSEIFDDQFSVERPDGSNFTLKIRSTKLEDSAMYFCASRTGGTDTQYFGPGTRLTVL.

This clone was detected many times. This chain links TRBV5-4 with TRBJ2-2; D is unresolved. V lost 1 base, J lost 7 bases, and 11 bases lay in between. This CDR3 is built from 14 residues. Germline V gene data show CDR1 as SGHNT and CDR2 as YYREEE (reference sequence). The CDR3 reads CASSLSRGVGELFF. The CDR3 nucleotides read TGTGCCAGCAGCTTGTCCCGCGGCGTCGGGGAGCTGTTTTTT.

Ten or more counts support this clone. V is TRBV5-1 and J is TRBJ1-5; TRBD1 matches at 10 bases. Germline assignment: CDR1 SGHRS and CDR2 YFSETQ. V lost 4 bases to trimming and J lost 4 bases; unmatched junction nucleotides: 5. The CDR3 spans 15 residues. Written as DNA, the CDR3 is TGCGCCAGCAGCCCGAGGACAGGGGGTAATCAGCCCCAGCATTTT. Translating gives CASSPRTGGNQPQHF.

The chain links TRBV18 to TRBJ1-4, with 8 bases that match TRBD1. CDR3 size: 15 residues. Germline loops: CDR1 KGHSH, CDR2 LQKENI. Trimming took 2 bases from V and 3 from J; bases not matched to a gene: 2. CDR3 nucleotide sequence: TGTGCCAGCTCACCAAACAGGGGGTCTAATGAAAAACTGTTTTTT. Protein product: CASSPNRGSNEKLFF.

This clone appeared many times. The chain recombines TRBV27 with TRBJ1-1, with a weak D call TRBD1 (6 bases). This CDR3 is built from 13 residues. Germline assignment: CDR1 MNHEY and CDR2 SMNVEV (reference sequence). With 3 bases removed from V and 4 bases from J, the gap between germline ends came to 9 bases. Written as DNA, the CDR3 is TGTGCCAGCAGTTTTCACAGGGCCACTGAAGCTTTCTTT. Its translation: CASSFHRATEAFF.

This clone was picked up many times. The rearrangement uses TRBV28 and TRBJ2-3; D uncertain. V was clipped by 3 bases and J by 3 bases, with 4 bases between them. The CDR3 loop spans 12 amino acids. The germline V gene encodes CDR1 MDHEN and CDR2 SYDVKM. CDR3 protein: CASSFMTDTQYF. CDR3 in DNA: TGTGCCAGCAGTTTTATGACAGATACGCAGTATTTT.

This clone was recorded a few times. V is TRBV7-2 and J is TRBJ1-2, with a tentative D call TRBD1 (6 bases). Deletions cut 4 bases from V and 2 bases from J, with 11 bases between. This CDR3 has 14 residues. The germline CDR1 and CDR2 sequences are SGHTA and FQGNSA. The CDR3 sequence: CASSSRGANYGYTF. The CDR3 bases are TGTGCCAGCAGCTCCAGGGGTGCCAACTATGGCTACACCTTC.